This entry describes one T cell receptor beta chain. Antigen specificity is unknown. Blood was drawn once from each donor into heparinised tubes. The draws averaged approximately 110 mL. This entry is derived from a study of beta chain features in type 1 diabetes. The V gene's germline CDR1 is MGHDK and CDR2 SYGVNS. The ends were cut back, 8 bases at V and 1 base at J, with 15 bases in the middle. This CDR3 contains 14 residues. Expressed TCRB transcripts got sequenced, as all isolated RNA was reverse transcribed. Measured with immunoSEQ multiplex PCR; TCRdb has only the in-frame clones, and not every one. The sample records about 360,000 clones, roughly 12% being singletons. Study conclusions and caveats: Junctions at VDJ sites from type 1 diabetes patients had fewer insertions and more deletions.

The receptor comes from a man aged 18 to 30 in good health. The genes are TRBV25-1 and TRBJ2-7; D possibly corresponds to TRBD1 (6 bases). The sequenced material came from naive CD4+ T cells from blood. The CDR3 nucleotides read TGTGCCAGCGGCAGGGGATCCCTTTCCTACGAGCAGTACTTC. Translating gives CASGRGSLSYEQYF.